This section outlines one T cell receptor beta chain sequence together with its context. TCRdb analysed the 5' RACE reads with MiXCR anew, one entry per CDR3 protein. The sample consists of 450,000 or so distinct CDR3 sequences, 14% of them appearing once. The record originates from a study of identical twins. The CDR3 sequence is 14 residues long. The V end was cut by 1 base, the J end by 3 bases, with 11 bases between. CDR1 and CDR2 (germline): SGHNT, YYREEE (reference sequence). These data were also reused for a study on yellow fever vaccine responses in identical twins.

Sequenced sample: CD4+ T cells sorted from blood. The chain carries TRBV5-4 and TRBJ2-7; the D gene is possibly TRBD2 (5 bases). The TCR comes from a woman aged 18-30 years in good health. CDR3 amino acids: CASSLIGGGYEQYF. DNA of the CDR3: TGTGCCAGCAGCTTGATAGGTGGAGGCTACGAGCAGTACTTC.